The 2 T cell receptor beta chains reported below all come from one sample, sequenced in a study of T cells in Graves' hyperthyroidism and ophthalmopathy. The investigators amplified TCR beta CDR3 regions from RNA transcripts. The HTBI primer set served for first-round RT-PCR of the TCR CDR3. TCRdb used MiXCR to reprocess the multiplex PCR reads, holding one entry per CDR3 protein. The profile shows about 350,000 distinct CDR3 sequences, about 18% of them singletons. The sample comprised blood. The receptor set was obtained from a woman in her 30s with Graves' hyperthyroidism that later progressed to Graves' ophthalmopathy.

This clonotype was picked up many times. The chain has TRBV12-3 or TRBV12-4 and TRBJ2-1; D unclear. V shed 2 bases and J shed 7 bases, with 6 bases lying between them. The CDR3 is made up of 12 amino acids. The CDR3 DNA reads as TGTGCCAGCAGTTTACAACGGAATGAGCAGTTCTTC. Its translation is CASSLQRNEQFF.

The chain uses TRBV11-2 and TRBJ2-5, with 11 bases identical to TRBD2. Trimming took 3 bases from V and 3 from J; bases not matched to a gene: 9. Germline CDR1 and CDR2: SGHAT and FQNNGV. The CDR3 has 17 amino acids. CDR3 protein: CASSFPRLAGKKETQYF. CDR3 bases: TGTGCCAGCAGCTTCCCTCGACTAGCGGGGAAAAAAGAGACCCAGTACTTC.